The 17 T cell receptor beta chains listed next were all sequenced from one sample in a study of T cell changes during pregnancy in multiple sclerosis. The data were produced by immunoSEQ multiplex PCR, yet TCRdb's version contains in-frame clones alone and is incomplete. The sample holds 65,000 to 75,000 clones, about 90% seen once. Sequenced here: peripheral blood, sampled in the third trimester of pregnancy. All receptors derive from a female donor in good health, enrolled as a control in a pregnancy study.

This clone was seen a handful of times. J is TRBJ1-1 and V is TRBV6-5; a weak D match, TRBD1 (5 bases). CDR3 length equals 13 residues. Deletions cut 0 bases from V and 6 bases from J, with 8 bases between. Germline loops: CDR1 MNHEY, CDR2 SVGAGI. The CDR3 region is CASSYSQGPEAFF. Here the CDR3 DNA reads TGTGCCAGCAGTTACTCCCAGGGTCCTGAAGCTTTCTTT.

This chain links TRBV28 with TRBJ1-1; TRBD1 matches at 7 bases. CDR1 is MDHEN and CDR2 is SYDVKM in the germline V gene. J was trimmed by 1 base and V by 2 bases; bases with no gene match: 1. The CDR3 has 14 amino acids. CDR3 nucleotides: TGTGCCAGCAGTTTAGGGACAGAGAACACTGAAGCTTTCTTT. Translated, it gives CASSLGTENTEAFF.

The CDR3 sequence is CASSIGQALAKNIQYF. As DNA, the CDR3 is TGTGCCAGTAGTATAGGACAGGCGTTAGCCAAAAACATTCAGTACTTC. This rearrangement joins TRBV19 to TRBJ2-4; the D gene is possibly TRBD1 (6 bases). Germline CDR1 LNHDA, CDR2 SQIVND (reference sequence). The germline V and J ends were trimmed by 1 base and 0 bases, with 10 bases remaining between them. CDR3 length: 16 residues.

This chain uses TRBV15 with TRBJ2-2; D perhaps matches TRBD2 (5 bases). Trimming took off 5 bases at V and 7 bases at J, with 17 bases between the two ends. This CDR3 contains 15 residues. Germline V lookup: CDR1 LNHNV, CDR2 YYDKDF (reference sequence). The CDR3 region has the DNA TGTGCCACCAGCGGACTCCGTCTACCTGGCGGGGAGCTGTTTTTT. Translating gives CATSGLRLPGGELFF.

V usage is TRBV4-3 and J usage is TRBJ1-1; D gene unclear. This CDR3 comprises 14 residues. Germline CDR1 is LGHNA and CDR2 is YSLEER. The V gene lost 4 bases and the J gene lost 6 bases, with 15 bases spanning the gap. The CDR3 region has the DNA TGCGCCAGCAGCCCCAGAGGGAGGTTCGCTGAAGCTTTCTTT. It encodes CASSPRGRFAEAFF.

The chain couples TRBV4-3 to TRBJ1-1; the match to TRBD1 covers 7 bases. With V trimmed by 2 bases and J by 9 bases, 6 bases remained unmatched. CDR1 and CDR2 from the germline V gene are LGHNA and YSLEER. The CDR3 spans 13 residues. The CDR3 loop is CASSQSRGGKAFF. The CDR3 nucleotides read TGCGCCAGCAGCCAATCGCGAGGGGGCAAAGCTTTCTTT.

The table lists this clone with a count of one. The rearrangement uses TRBV7-3 and TRBJ1-2; 8 positions match TRBD1. The CDR3 covers 19 residues. V lost 4 bases and J lost 0; bases outside the gene matches: 16. Germline assignment: CDR1 SGHTA and CDR2 FQGTGA. DNA of the CDR3: TGTGCCAGCAGCTCTAGTCCCGGGACAGGCTCGGGGACTAACTATGGCTACACCTTC. Protein sequence: CASSSSPGTGSGTNYGYTF.

J is TRBJ1-2 and V is TRBV14; possibly TRBD1 for D (6 bases). The V gene lost 4 bases and the J gene lost 6 bases, with 18 bases spanning the gap. This CDR3 spans 15 amino acids. Germline assignment: CDR1 SGHDN and CDR2 FVKESK. In DNA, the CDR3 is TGTGCCAGCAGCCTCGCATCCGGGACACAAAATGGCTACACCTTC. It specifies CASSLASGTQNGYTF. Variable domain in full (rest from reference TRBV14 and TRBJ1-2): EAGVTQFPSHSVIEKGQTVTLRCDPISGHDNLYWYRRVMGKEIKFLLHFVKESKQDESGMPNNRFLAERTGGTYSTLKVQPAELEDSGVYFCASSLASGTQNGYTFGSGTRLTVV.

The chain recombines TRBV11-2 with TRBJ2-7, with D tentatively TRBD1 (5 bases). V was trimmed by 3 bases and J by 6 bases, leaving 24 bases between them. Germline V gives CDR1 SGHAT, CDR2 FQNNGV. This CDR3 region has 17 residues. The CDR3 DNA reads TGTGCCAGCAGCTTGACCGCCCCAACCTCCCAGGGCTCCGAGCAGTACTTC. Its protein product is CASSLTAPTSQGSEQYF.

The rearrangement uses TRBV4-3 and TRBJ1-3, with 9 positions matching TRBD1. V was pared by 0 bases and J by 5 bases, with 2 bases of the junction left unmatched. The CDR3 spans 15 residues. The germline CDR1 and CDR2 sequences are LGHNA and YSLEER. CDR3 loop: CASSQEQGARNTIYF. The CDR3 nucleotides read TGCGCCAGCAGCCAAGAACAGGGGGCGAGAAACACCATATATTTT.

This clone has more than one count but fewer than ten. This chain joins TRBV4-1 and TRBJ1-6; D ambiguous. The CDR3 has 16 residues. Trimming left V 1 base short and J 0 bases short, with 7 bases between. From germline, CDR1 is MGHRA and CDR2 YSYEKL. CDR3 in DNA: TGCGCCAGCAGCCAAGTCCTCAGCTCCTATAATTCACCCCTCCACTTT. Encoded protein: CASSQVLSSYNSPLHF.

This rearrangement joins TRBV30 to TRBJ1-2; D gene ambiguous. The V and J ends lost 3 bases and 5 bases respectively, with 13 bases between them. The CDR3 is 13 residues long. Germline values: CDR1 GTSNPN, CDR2 SVGIG (reference sequence). Written as DNA, the CDR3 is TGTGCCTGGAGCCAGAAGAGGGAGTATGGCTACACCTTC. It specifies CAWSQKREYGYTF.

The gene calls are TRBV19 and TRBJ1-2; 8 bases agree with TRBD1. V was pared by 10 bases and J by 5 bases, with 6 bases of the junction left unmatched. Per the germline V gene, CDR1 is LNHDA and CDR2 is SQIVND (reference sequence). CDR3 length: 12 residues. For the CDR3, the DNA is TGTGCCACCACCGGGACAGGTTATGGCTACACCTTC. Its protein is CATTGTGYGYTF.

The CDR3 DNA reads TGTGCCATCACCCCATTGGGACAGGGGTTCGAGCAGTACTTC. Translation: CAITPLGQGFEQYF. This chain uses TRBV10-3 with TRBJ2-7, with 10 bases identical to TRBD1. The CDR3 runs to 14 residues. Germline CDR1 is ENHRY and CDR2 is SYGVKD. The junction had 9 bases not matched to a gene; V was cut back by 7 bases and J by 6 bases.

This rearrangement joins TRBV13 to TRBJ1-1; possible D gene TRBD1, 5 bases. The CDR3 has 14 residues. Per the germline V gene, CDR1 is PRHDT and CDR2 is FYEKMQ (reference sequence). Trimming took off 3 bases at V and 5 bases at J, with 13 bases between the two ends. The CDR3 spells CASSFRGGGTEAFF. For the CDR3, the DNA is TGTGCCAGCAGCTTTAGGGGTGGGGGGACTGAAGCTTTCTTT. Full variable domain (missing parts from reference TRBV13 and TRBJ1-1): AAGVIQSPRHLIKEKRETATLKCYPIPRHDTVYWYQQGPGQDPQFLISFYEKMQSDKGSIPDRFSAQQFSDYHSELNMSSLELGDSALYFCASSFRGGGTEAFFGQGTRLTVV.

This chain joins TRBV11-2 and TRBJ1-1; weak D call: TRBD1 (6 bases). Looked up from germline, CDR1 is SGHAT and CDR2 is FQNNGV. The CDR3 has 14 residues. V was trimmed by 8 bases and J by 1 base, leaving 14 bases between them. DNA for the CDR3: TGTGCCAGCCGAGGGAGACAGGCGAACACTGAAGCTTTCTTT. Amino acid sequence: CASRGRQANTEAFF.

V and J are TRBV7-9 and TRBJ2-7; D possibly corresponds to TRBD1 (6 bases). Between the trimmed V and J ends, which lost 4 bases and 7 bases, there was a span of 14 bases. Germline V gene lookup returns CDR1 SEHNR and CDR2 FQNEAQ (reference sequence). The CDR3 runs to 13 residues. CDR3 sequence: CASSSQDSTEQYF. The CDR3 coding sequence is TGTGCCAGCAGCTCCCAGGACAGCACTGAGCAGTACTTC.